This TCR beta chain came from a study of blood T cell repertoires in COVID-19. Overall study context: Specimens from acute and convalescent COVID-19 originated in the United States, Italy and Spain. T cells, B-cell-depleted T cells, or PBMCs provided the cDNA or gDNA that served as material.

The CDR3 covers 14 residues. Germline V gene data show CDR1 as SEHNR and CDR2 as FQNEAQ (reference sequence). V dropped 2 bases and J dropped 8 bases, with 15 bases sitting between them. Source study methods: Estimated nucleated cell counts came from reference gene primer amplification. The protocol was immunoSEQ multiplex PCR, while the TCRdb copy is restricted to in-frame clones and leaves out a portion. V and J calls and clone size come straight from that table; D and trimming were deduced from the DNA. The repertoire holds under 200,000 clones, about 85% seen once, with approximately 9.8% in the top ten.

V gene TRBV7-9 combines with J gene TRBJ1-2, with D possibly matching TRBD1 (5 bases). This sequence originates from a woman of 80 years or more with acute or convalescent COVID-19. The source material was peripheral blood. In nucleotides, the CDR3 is TGTGCCAGCAGCTTAAGGTCAGGGACTCGCGGCTACACCTTC. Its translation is CASSLRSGTRGYTF.